This entry lists 14 T cell receptor beta chains sequenced from one sample in a study of CD8 T cells in Susac syndrome (dated by TCRdb to between 2018 and 2021). Receptor libraries were prepared by the immunoSEQ multiplex PCR assay. RNA was extracted with the RNeasy kit and roughly 0.45 to 1 ug was reverse transcribed using random hexamers. TCRdb trimmed the raw reads at Q25, called clones with MiXCR and kept productive beta chains. CDR3 protein sequences are deduplicated, and each keeps its most common genes and DNA. For this sample there are 180,000 or so distinct CDR3 sequences; roughly 94% appear just once. 0.1% of the sample rests with the top ten. The sample consisted of CD4+ T cells from PBMCs. The receptors here all came from a human donor in good health.

This clonotype was seen only once. The chain combines TRBV12-3 or TRBV12-4 with TRBJ2-7; D is possibly TRBD1 or TRBD2 (7 bases each). This CDR3 region has 15 residues. Trimming took 7 bases from V and 0 from J, leaving 16 bases between them. The CDR3 DNA is TGTGCCAGCAATCCTGGGAGGGGGCTCTCCTACGAGCAGTACTTC. This encodes CASNPGRGLSYEQYF.

This chain links TRBV20-1 with TRBJ2-5, with 9 bases aligning to TRBD2. V lost 4 bases to trimming and J lost 3 bases; unmatched junction nucleotides: 6. The germline gives CDR1 DFQATT, CDR2 SNEGSKA (reference sequence). The CDR3 sequence is 14 residues long. The CDR3 reads CSANSGSREETQYF. The DNA of the CDR3 is TGCAGTGCTAATAGCGGGAGTAGGGAAGAGACCCAGTACTTC.

This clonotype was picked up one time. V and J are TRBV30 and TRBJ2-7; 7 positions match TRBD2. V was pared by 3 bases and J by 10 bases, with 6 bases of the junction left unmatched. CDR1 GTSNPN and CDR2 SVGIG come from the germline V gene (reference sequence). The CDR3 runs 11 residues. CDR3 protein: CAWSDAGVQYF. In DNA form, the CDR3 reads TGTGCCTGGAGCGATGCGGGGGTCCAGTACTTC.

The chain carries TRBV5-1 and TRBJ2-3; D is perhaps TRBD1 or TRBD2 (5 bases each). The V gene lost 0 bases and the J gene lost 2 bases, with 10 bases spanning the gap. The germline CDR1 and CDR2 sequences are SGHRS and YFSETQ. This CDR3 spans 15 amino acids. DNA for the CDR3: TGCGCCAGCAGCTTGGTGGGGGAGATCACAGATACGCAGTATTTT. Amino acids: CASSLVGEITDTQYF.

V is TRBV7-3 and J is TRBJ2-3; no firm D call. V was cut by 7 bases and J by 0 bases, with 11 bases left in between. Germline V CDR1 and CDR2: SGHTA, FQGTGA. This CDR3 region has 14 residues. This CDR3 reads CASTPGGSTDTQYF. The CDR3 region has the DNA TGTGCCAGCACCCCCGGCGGAAGCACAGATACGCAGTATTTT.

The V call is TRBV11-3, the J call TRBJ1-4, with unresolved D. The V end lost 5 bases, the J end lost 0 bases, and 7 bases lay between the germline ends. The CDR3 has 14 residues. From germline, CDR1 is SGHNT and CDR2 YENEEA. For the CDR3, the DNA is TGTGCCAGCAGCGACGGAGCAACTAATGAAAAACTGTTTTTT. Protein sequence: CASSDGATNEKLFF.

This clonotype was seen a few times. The gene calls are TRBV19 and TRBJ2-6; D remains ambiguous. CDR3 length: 13 amino acids. Per the germline V gene, CDR1 is LNHDA and CDR2 is SQIVND (reference sequence). Trimming took off 6 bases at V and 0 bases at J, with 3 bases between the two ends. CDR3 protein: CASSRSGANVLTF. The DNA of the CDR3 is TGTGCCAGTAGCCGCTCTGGGGCCAACGTCCTGACTTTC.

V is TRBV28 and J is TRBJ2-7, with 10 bases identical to TRBD2. The germline V gene encodes CDR1 MDHEN and CDR2 SYDVKM. V trimming: 5 bases; J trimming: 4 bases; junction bases outside the gene matches: 5. CDR3 length: 14 amino acids. CDR3 sequence: CASSPPAGGYEQYF. The CDR3 coding sequence is TGTGCCAGCAGTCCCCCAGCGGGAGGGTACGAGCAGTACTTC. Full variable domain (rest looked up from reference TRBV28 and TRBJ2-7): DVKVTQSSRYLVKRTGEKVFLECVQDMDHENMFWYRQDPGLGLRLIYFSYDVKMKEKGDIPEGYSVSREKKERFSLILESASTNQTSMYLCASSPPAGGYEQYFGPGTRLTVT.

J is TRBJ2-1 and V is TRBV20-1; the match to TRBD2 covers 7 bases. The J segment lost 12 bases and the V segment lost 6 bases, leaving 17 bases of the junction unmatched. The germline V gene encodes CDR1 DFQATT and CDR2 SNEGSKA (reference sequence). This CDR3 region has 14 residues. The CDR3 here is CSAPIAGTTSLQFF. In nucleotides, the CDR3 is TGCAGTGCCCCAATTGCGGGCACGACTAGCTTGCAGTTCTTC.

The chain employs TRBV4-3 and TRBJ2-3; D unclear. Deletions cut 0 bases from V and 3 bases from J, with 10 bases between. The V gene's germline CDR1 is LGHNA and CDR2 YSLEER. The CDR3 runs 15 residues. CDR3 in amino acids: CASSQESIRTDTQYF. The CDR3 DNA reads as TGCGCCAGCAGCCAAGAGAGCATACGAACAGATACGCAGTATTTT.

J is TRBJ2-1 and V is TRBV15; D perhaps matches TRBD1 (6 bases). The J call may be in error: the DNA end matches TRBJ2-7 better. This CDR3 spans 13 amino acids. Germline V gene data show CDR1 as LNHNV and CDR2 as YYDKDF (reference sequence). CDR3 coding DNA: TGTGCCACCAGCAGAGATTTCACAGGGGAGCAGTACTTC. Its translation is CATSRDFTGEQYF.

This clonotype was found a few times. The chain joins TRBV7-3 to TRBJ2-5; no clear D. Germline CDR1 and CDR2: SGHTA and FQGTGA. The V end was cut by 5 bases, the J end by 1 base, with 8 bases between. The CDR3 extends over 13 amino acids. DNA of the CDR3: TGTGCCAGCAGCCCCGCTGGCCAAGAGACCCAGTACTTC. As protein: CASSPAGQETQYF. The full variable domain, with the rest looked up from reference TRBV7-3 and TRBJ2-5, is GAGVSQTPSNKVTEKGKYVELRCDPISGHTALYWYRQSLGQGPEFLIYFQGTGAADDSGLPNDRFFAVRPEGSVSTLKIQRTERGDSAVYLCASSPAGQETQYFGPGTRLLVL.

The chain is built from TRBV29-1 and TRBJ1-1, with D unresolved. This CDR3 has 13 residues. V was pared by 3 bases and J by 2 bases, with 10 bases between. Germline CDR1 reads SQVTM; CDR2 reads ANQGSEA. CDR3 residues: CSVEVGYNTEAFF. CDR3 nucleotides: TGCAGCGTTGAGGTGGGTTACAACACTGAAGCTTTCTTT.

The V call is TRBV30, the J call TRBJ1-5, with 7 bases that match TRBD1. The junction had 6 bases not matched to a gene; V was cut back by 1 base and J by 6 bases. CDR1 is GTSNPN, CDR2 SVGIG, per germline (reference sequence). This CDR3 has 14 residues. The CDR3 region is CAWSGGQEGQPQHF. The CDR3 DNA reads as TGTGCCTGGAGTGGCGGACAGGAGGGTCAGCCCCAGCATTTT.